This T cell receptor (beta chain) comes out of a study of cytomegalovirus exposure and HLA in healthy donors (dated by TCRdb to 2015 to 2018). For the study in its entirety: An earlier analysis of about 560 of the donors reported about 300 Gb of sequence data and around 100 million unique TCR beta sequences obtained from some 200 million T cells. Every discovery cohort repertoire had been produced on one sequencing platform. Along with the roughly 670-subject first cohort, a separate validation cohort of approximately 110 different subjects was used. Across under 500 genotyped donors of the cohort, an average of roughly 200,000 unique TCR beta nucleotide sequences per donor were sequenced, and roughly a sixth of those sequences were non-productive. The aim of the study was to test whether cataloging public T cell receptors could identify signatures of past pathogen exposure. Donor age, sex, ethnicity and CMV serostatus were compiled together with the repertoire data. The later analysis used no new phenotypic data to find candidate immune exposures, relying instead on TCR beta sequences and their occurrence across donors. A later genetic analysis used genome-wide SNP genotypes for about three fifths of the 666 donors, treating that subset as a discovery cohort. About 300 gigabases of sequencing data and 70 million to 85 million unique TCR sequences were included in an early release covering several hundred HLA-typed donors. Several DR-DQ haplotypes were treated as single units for association and clustering because of strong linkage in the cohort. In a later analysis, previously published TCR beta repertoires from 550 to 700 donors were re-analyzed and high-resolution HLA genotyping was added so that TCR occurrence patterns could be studied. The number of donors typed differed by locus, with 629-630 for A, B, C, DRB1 and DQB1, 522 for DQA1, 606 for DPA1, and about 450 for DPB1. HLA typing included class I and class II loci at four-digit resolution. The study combined high-throughput TCR immunosequencing, statistical association of individual TCRs with disease status, and machine learning to predict cytomegalovirus infection status. Among the roughly 400 genotyped donors, under 90% belonged to the genetic ancestry cluster associated with self-reported Caucasian donors. In an earlier analysis of a few hundred of the donors, high-throughput TCR beta sequencing was used to judge whether each TCR beta V gene segment behaved as functional or pseudogenic. The study used immunosequencing to profile the T cell repertoires of some 600 subjects and linked those repertoires to cytomegalovirus serostatus.

The germline V gene (reference sequence) specifies LNHNV as CDR1 and YYDKDF as CDR2. At the junction V is shortened by 1 base and J by 2 bases; bases outside the gene matches: 1. The CDR3 spans 14 residues, from the cysteine through the phenylalanine. The CDR3 DNA has 42 bases and is translated from base 1. The cohort consisted of approximately 670 healthy bone marrow donors. At the time of sampling, all cohort members were nominally healthy, though unrecorded immune exposures were likely present. The donor tested CMV seropositive, placing the donor among the 289 seropositive members of the cohort. Each donor provided a peripheral blood sample, and peripheral blood mononuclear cells were used for TCR beta sequencing. The Qiagen DNeasy Blood Extraction Kit was used to extract genomic DNA from the blood cell samples. Beyond this particular receptor, the publication reports: Compared with the approximately 600-donor mean, donors in an Asian-associated ancestry cluster had fewer N-insertions in productive TCRs, according to a later genetic analysis. A later analysis reported that several top co-occurrence clusters appeared linked to parvovirus B19, influenza, CMV and Epstein-Barr virus. The authors suggested that the approach could potentially be generalized to other disease states and immunological phenotypes. Correlated functional status among segregating V segments might be attributable to linkage disequilibrium, but an unknown experimental factor could not be ruled out. Presence/absence analyses assumed roughly uniform sequencing depth across donors, an assumption that may not hold. Cytomegalovirus status was reported to be diagnosed by the classifier with high specificity and sensitivity in both the original and validation cohorts. The only immune exposure information available for the cohort was CMV serostatus. Because counts were too low, roughly 16 rarely observed V segments, including chromosome 9 orphons, were excluded from the earlier analysis of 587 of the donors. A later analysis associated about 17,000 TCR beta sequences with specific HLA alleles at a false discovery rate of 0.05. When HLA alleles, especially DR and DQ, strongly co-occurred, attributing TCR associations to individual alleles was difficult. Most TCR sequences were observed very rarely across donors, whereas some public TCRs were present in many individuals. Only TCR beta chains were sequenced in this cohort, and the absence of alpha or paired-chain data limited detectable features. A later genetic analysis associated a missense DCLRE1C variant with V-gene and J-gene trimming of TCR beta chains, and an independent cohort replicated the association. In an earlier analysis of 587 of the donors, most TCR beta V segments appeared in productive rearrangements about 87% or about 30% of the time, broadly matching IMGT annotations. In a later analysis, most CMV-associated TCR beta chains were found to appear HLA-restricted, with HLA associations seemingly driven largely by CMV exposure. In a later analysis, HLA-associated TCR beta chains were found to be more clonally expanded and to have lower generation probabilities than equally common non-associated chains. Some IMGT-functional V segments, including TRBV6-2 and TRBV6-3, could not be distinguished by the 87-base-pair reads and were therefore excluded. The study gave a list of about 160 TCR beta chains associated with cytomegalovirus. Because HLA typing was unavailable for some donors at each locus, only the typed subset was used in association tests. In vitro tests confirmed that three of the cytomegalovirus-associated TCR beta chains recognize cytomegalovirus antigens. A later analysis found that TCR association rates varied across HLA loci, with DRB1 alleles showing the most associated TCRs and HLA-C alleles the fewest. A further reported finding was that TCR beta sequences accurately predicted the HLA-A and HLA-B alleles for most subjects in the first cohort. A cluster of highly shared sequence variants was judged likely to be a technical artifact of the sequencing pipeline.

Libraries were built with the immunoSEQ multiplex PCR assay. A mixture of 60 forward primers for TCR Vbeta segments and 13 reverse primers for TCR Jbeta segments was used in the multiplex PCR. Amplification of the CDR3 region of rearranged TCR beta genes was performed with a multiplex PCR assay on genomic DNA. Amplified TCR beta libraries were sequenced as 87-base-pair reads on the Illumina HiSeq System. Under the source paper's analysis protocol: A later analysis tallied approximately 87 million unique TCR beta chains across the 660 or so repertoires, and about 12 million of those chains were shared by two or more donors. Raw reads were error-corrected and collapsed into unique sequences with a nearest-neighbor algorithm that merged closely related sequences to remove PCR and sequencing errors. Alignment of CDR3 sequences to IMGT reference sequences was used to assign V, D and J gene segments. Each retained sequence needed at least a six-nucleotide match to both a V gene segment and a J gene segment. Rearrangements were called productive when the CDR3 lacked stop codons and stayed in frame with V and J; all others were non-productive. Following IMGT convention, CDR3 was defined as the stretch from the second conserved V-encoded cysteine up to the conserved J-encoded phenylalanine. In an earlier analysis of roughly 610 of the donors, sequences lacking an unambiguous match to a single V gene segment were excluded. In an earlier analysis of several hundred of the donors, V segments were called functional above 56.7% productive rearrangements and were called segregating when the between-donor standard deviation exceeded 5%. A statistical classification framework was developed to diagnose cytomegalovirus status using the catalog of TCR beta chain sequences. V and J gene assignment, in a later analysis, came from comparing TCR nucleotide sequences with IMGT/GENE-DB human TR gene sequences. In a later analysis, CDR3 sequences and most-parsimonious VDJ recombination scenarios were assigned using the TCRdist pipeline. In a later analysis, each TCR beta chain was defined by its CDR3 amino acid sequence together with its V-gene family, and reads lacking a unique V-gene family were excluded. To address suspected cross-contamination and a sequencing artifact, a later analysis removed a few hundred highly shared, low-generation-probability nucleotide sequences. In a later analysis, a clonal expansion index for each public chain was calculated from normalized within-repertoire ranks of inferred template counts. In a later analysis, generation probabilities were computed with a VDJ recombination model fitted to out-of-frame rearrangements, and the resulting probabilities were checked against IGoR. A later analysis scored TCR-TCR, TCR-HLA and TCR-CMV co-occurrence with hypergeometric tests, applying a repertoire-size bias correction to TCR pairs. To estimate false discovery rates, a later analysis permuted the HLA or CMV assignments 20 times. In a later analysis, co-occurring TCRs were grouped using DBSCAN, with TCRdist sequence similarity added in when clustering inside HLA-allele-positive subsets. Repertoires with fewer than 30,000 or more than 120,000 public chains were left out of co-occurrence clustering, as were about five repertoires with anomalous nucleotide sharing. TCRdb limited this immuneACCESS table to in-frame rearrangements with V and J called. A share of clones is missing; checked studies link under half to unresolved V genes, and the rest is unexplained. The D gene and trimming were derived from the DNA, and the V and J assignments and clone size from that table. The table for this sample lists about 120,000 clones; roughly 63% of them were counted only once. The ten largest clones take up 10% of the sample.

This clone occurred a few times. Its antigen is still unknown. Qualities for individual bases were not recorded, and no much larger clone is one base off. This sequence was found in a man aged 35-49 years in good health and CMV-seropositive. The sample comprised PBMCs. The chain joins TRBV15 to TRBJ2-7, with 8 central nucleotides matching TRBD1. The nucleotide sequence is given as TGTGCCACCAGCAGAGGGGACAGGCCCTACGAGCAGTACTTC. Its protein reads: CATSRGDRPYEQYF.